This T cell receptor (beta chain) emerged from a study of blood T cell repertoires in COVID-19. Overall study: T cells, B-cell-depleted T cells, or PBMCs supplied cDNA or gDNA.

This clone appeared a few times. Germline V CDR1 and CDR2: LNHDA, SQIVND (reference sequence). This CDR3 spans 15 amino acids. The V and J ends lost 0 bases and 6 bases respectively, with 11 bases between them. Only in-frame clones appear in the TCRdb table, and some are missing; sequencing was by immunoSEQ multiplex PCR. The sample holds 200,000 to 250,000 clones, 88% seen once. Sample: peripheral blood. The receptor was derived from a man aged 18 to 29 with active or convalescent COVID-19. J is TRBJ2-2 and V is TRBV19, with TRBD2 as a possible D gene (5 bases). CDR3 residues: CASSIEGGFAGELFF. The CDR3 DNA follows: TGTGCCAGTAGTATAGAGGGCGGGTTTGCCGGGGAGCTGTTTTTT.